Listed below are T cell receptor beta chains from one sample, sequenced in a study of type 1 regulatory T cells. The antigens of these receptors remain unknown. TCRdb used MiXCR to reprocess the reads, holding one entry per CDR3 protein. This table holds approximately 72,000 distinct CDR3 sequences, about three fifths found once. The material sequenced was cultured T cells, either the whole culture or a sorted T cell fraction (not recorded which). These receptors originate from a human donor in good health. The CDR3 runs from the conserved cysteine through the conserved F or W. A D gene is named only where the DNA matches it firmly. The size of a clone is reported for some rows only, either as once, few or many, or as a class for expanded clones.

>few|TRBJ1-6|-|TRBV7-9
TGTGCCAGCAGCCCCACAGTTAATTCACCCCTCCACTTT
CASSPTVNSPLHF
>-|TRBJ2-7|TRBD1|TRBV7-2
TGTACCAGCAGCTTAGTACAGGGGGCCTCATACGAGCAGTACTTC
CTSSLVQGASYEQYF
>-|TRBJ1-5|TRBD1|TRBV20-1
TGCAGTGCTGGCCGGACAGGGGGCCTTGGTAGTCAGCCCCAGCATTTT
CSAGRTGGLGSQPQHF
>-|TRBJ2-7|-|TRBV7-9
TGTGCCAGCAGCTTAGGCAGGCACTACGAGCAGTACTTC
CASSLGRHYEQYF
>once|TRBJ2-7|-|TRBV7-2
TGTGCCAGCAGCTCAGGGGAAAGGAGAGAGCAGTACTTC
CASSSGERREQYF
>-|TRBJ1-2|-|TRBV20-1
TGCAGTGCTAGCTCAGGGAGCTATGGCTACACCTTC
CSASSGSYGYTF
>few|TRBJ2-5|TRBD2|TRBV18
TGTGCCAGCTCCCTATGGACTAGCCAAGAGACCCAGTACTTC
CASSLWTSQETQYF
>once|TRBJ2-1|-|TRBV4-1
TGCGCCAGCAGCCAGAGGCTAGCACCGAGCTCCTACAATGAGCAGTTCTTC
CASSQRLAPSSYNEQFF
>-|TRBJ2-5|TRBD1|TRBV19
TGTGCCAGTAGTACGCTGAACAGGGGAAGAGAGACCCAGTACTTC
CASSTLNRGRETQYF
>-|TRBJ2-6|-|TRBV7-9
TGTGCCAGCAGCTTAGCGACGGCCCCCGGCTCTGGGGCCAACGTCCTGACTTTC
CASSLATAPGSGANVLTF
>-|TRBJ2-1|TRBD2|TRBV9
TGTGCCAGCAGCGTAGCCACTAGCGGCTACAATGAGCAGTTCTTC
CASSVATSGYNEQFF
>-|TRBJ2-7|TRBD2|TRBV12-3/TRBV12-4
TGTGCCAGCAGCGCGGGCCCGGGACTAGGTCTCTACGAGCAGTACTTC
CASSAGPGLGLYEQYF
>-|TRBJ2-2|-|TRBV5-5
TGTGCCAGCAGCCGATATAGACCCCTGACCGGGGAGCTGTTTTTT
CASSRYRPLTGELFF
>few|TRBJ2-1|-|TRBV5-4
TGTGCCAGCAGCCAAGAGGGGAATGAGCAGTTCTTC
CASSQEGNEQFF
>once|TRBJ2-7|-|TRBV6-6
TGTGCCAGCAGTTACTCTAGGGGGAGGGGACGCGAGCAGTACTTC
CASSYSRGRGREQYF
>-|TRBJ1-2|-|TRBV10-3
TGTGCCATCAGTGAGTCGTCGGGGGGCGAATATGGCTACACCTTC
CAISESSGGEYGYTF
>-|TRBJ2-1|TRBD2|TRBV20-1
TGCAGTGCTAGACGCCCAGCGGGAGTTGAAGTAAGTGAGCAGTTCTTC
CSARRPAGVEVSEQFF
>-|TRBJ2-1|-|TRBV19
TGTGCCAGTAGCAGGACCGCGGGCAGTGAGCAGTTCTTC
CASSRTAGSEQFF
>few|TRBJ2-2|-|TRBV3-1
TGTGCCAGCAGCCAAGAGGCCGGGGAGCTGTTTTTT
CASSQEAGELFF
>-|TRBJ2-3|-|TRBV12-3/TRBV12-4
TGTGCCAGCAGTCCCCCGATCGGGCGGACTAGCACAGATACGCAGTATTTT
CASSPPIGRTSTDTQYF
>-|TRBJ1-3|-|TRBV20-1
TGCAGTGCTAGGGGAGACACCTTCTCTGGAAACACCATATATTTT
CSARGDTFSGNTIYF
>-|TRBJ1-5|-|TRBV7-2
TGTGCCAGCAGCCCATATAATCAGCCCCAGCATTTT
CASSPYNQPQHF
>-|TRBJ2-1|TRBD2|TRBV7-9
TGTGCCAGCAGCCCTCCGGGACTAGCGGGAGTTCACAATGAGCAGTTCTTC
CASSPPGLAGVHNEQFF
>-|TRBJ1-1|TRBD1|TRBV2
TGTGCCAGCAGGGGGACAGGAAAGAACACTGAAGCTTTCTTT
CASRGTGKNTEAFF
>once|TRBJ2-6|-|TRBV2
TGTGCCAGCAGTGTGAGTGGTACTGGGGCCAACGTCCTGACTTTC
CASSVSGTGANVLTF
>few|TRBJ1-2|-|TRBV3-1
TGTGCCAGCAGCGATGGGATGTTTGCCGGCAAAAACTATGGCTACACCTTC
CASSDGMFAGKNYGYTF
>-|TRBJ2-1|TRBD2|TRBV27
TGTGCCAGCAGCCTAGCTAGCGGGGGGGGAAATGAGCAGTTCTTC
CASSLASGGGNEQFF
>-|TRBJ2-1|-|TRBV11-2
TGTGCCAGCAGCTTTCTAGCAGACTCCTACAATGAGCAGTTCTTC
CASSFLADSYNEQFF
>-|TRBJ2-2|TRBD2|TRBV10-2
TGCGCCAGCCGCGTAGCGGGGGGAAACACCGGGGAGCTGTTTTTT
CASRVAGGNTGELFF
>-|TRBJ2-6|-|TRBV3-1
TGTGCCAGCAGCCAAGCGTCAGGGGCCAACGTCCTGACTTTC
CASSQASGANVLTF